The rows below give T cell receptor beta chains drawn from one sample of a study of graft-versus-host responses after intestinal transplantation. Assay used: immunoSEQ multiplex PCR; TCRdb lists only in-frame clones, some missing. The sample comprises some 15,000 clones, over 85% of which are singletons, and around 0.71% rests with the top ten. Source: PBMCs, taken 9 days after transplant. These receptors were collected from a human patient who received an intestinal transplant, so some T cells may come from the graft donor. The CDR3 runs from the conserved cysteine through the conserved F or W. A D gene is named only where the DNA matches it firmly. Some rows have no size entry. The others give once, few or many, or a class for an expanded clone.

clone_size: -; v_call: TRBV13; j_call: TRBJ2-3; d_call: -; cdr3_aa: CASSFRSGGTDTQYF; cdr3_nt: TGTGCCAGCAGCTTTCGGTCGGGAGGCACAGATACGCAGTATTTT
clone_size: -; v_call: TRBV19; j_call: TRBJ1-1; d_call: -; cdr3_aa: CASSIYGNTEAFF; cdr3_nt: TGTGCCAGTAGTATCTATGGGAACACTGAAGCTTTCTTT
clone_size: -; v_call: TRBV4-1; j_call: TRBJ2-7; d_call: TRBD2; cdr3_aa: CASSQDKRESSYEQYF; cdr3_nt: TGCGCCAGCAGCCAAGATAAGCGGGAGAGCTCCTACGAGCAGTACTTC
clone_size: -; v_call: TRBV6-5; j_call: TRBJ2-1; d_call: TRBD2; cdr3_aa: CASTPSGNNEQFF; cdr3_nt: TGTGCCAGCACCCCTAGCGGCAACAATGAGCAGTTCTTC
clone_size: once; v_call: TRBV19; j_call: TRBJ1-2; d_call: -; cdr3_aa: CASSDGRPYGYTF; cdr3_nt: TGTGCCAGTAGTGACGGCAGGCCCTATGGCTACACCTTC
clone_size: -; v_call: TRBV6-5; j_call: TRBJ1-1; d_call: -; cdr3_aa: CASSYSLGTGLEAFF; cdr3_nt: TGTGCCAGCAGTTACTCCCTCGGGACCGGATTAGAAGCTTTCTTT
clone_size: -; v_call: TRBV28; j_call: TRBJ2-1; d_call: TRBD2; cdr3_aa: CASRSGLALSYNEQFF; cdr3_nt: TGTGCCAGCAGGTCGGGACTAGCGTTATCCTACAATGAGCAGTTCTTC
clone_size: -; v_call: TRBV14; j_call: TRBJ2-5; d_call: TRBD1; cdr3_aa: CASSPRTGAETQYF; cdr3_nt: TGTGCCAGCAGCCCCCGGACAGGGGCAGAGACCCAGTACTTC
clone_size: -; v_call: TRBV19; j_call: TRBJ2-1; d_call: TRBD2; cdr3_aa: CASTFSGSSYNEQFF; cdr3_nt: TGTGCCAGTACCTTTAGCGGGTCCTCCTACAATGAGCAGTTCTTC
clone_size: -; v_call: TRBV30; j_call: TRBJ1-5; d_call: -; cdr3_aa: CAWSGAGDQPQHF; cdr3_nt: TGTGCCTGGAGTGGGGCAGGGGATCAGCCCCAGCATTTT
clone_size: -; v_call: TRBV6-1; j_call: TRBJ2-3; d_call: TRBD1; cdr3_aa: CASTWDRGTDTQYF; cdr3_nt: TGTGCCAGCACCTGGGACAGGGGCACAGATACGCAGTATTTT
clone_size: -; v_call: TRBV25-1; j_call: TRBJ2-1; d_call: -; cdr3_aa: CASSEGSGSYNEQFF; cdr3_nt: TGTGCCAGCAGTGAAGGGAGCGGCTCCTACAATGAGCAGTTCTTC
clone_size: -; v_call: TRBV11-2; j_call: TRBJ1-2; d_call: TRBD1; cdr3_aa: CASSLGRGDGYTF; cdr3_nt: TGTGCCAGCAGCTTAGGCAGGGGGGATGGCTACACCTTC
clone_size: -; v_call: TRBV7-3; j_call: TRBJ2-3; d_call: -; cdr3_aa: CASGADFTDTQYF; cdr3_nt: TGTGCCAGCGGGGCGGATTTCACAGATACGCAGTATTTT
clone_size: -; v_call: TRBV19; j_call: TRBJ1-1; d_call: -; cdr3_aa: CASTPGPNTEAFF; cdr3_nt: TGTGCCAGTACCCCGGGCCCGAACACTGAAGCTTTCTTT
clone_size: -; v_call: TRBV27; j_call: TRBJ2-7; d_call: TRBD1; cdr3_aa: CASSYVGQGSYEQYF; cdr3_nt: TGTGCCAGCAGTTACGTAGGACAGGGGTCCTACGAGCAGTACTTC
clone_size: -; v_call: TRBV4-1; j_call: TRBJ2-7; d_call: TRBD1; cdr3_aa: CASSWTGGSYEQYF; cdr3_nt: TGCGCCAGCAGCTGGACAGGGGGCTCCTACGAGCAGTACTTC
clone_size: -; v_call: TRBV6-5; j_call: TRBJ1-2; d_call: -; cdr3_aa: CASRVGRNGYTF; cdr3_nt: TGTGCCAGCAGGGTGGGGAGAAATGGCTACACCTTC
clone_size: -; v_call: TRBV28; j_call: TRBJ2-4; d_call: -; cdr3_aa: CASSLPRRGGNIQYF; cdr3_nt: TGTGCCAGCAGTTTACCCCGGCGAGGGGGAAACATTCAGTACTTC
clone_size: -; v_call: TRBV27; j_call: TRBJ2-7; d_call: -; cdr3_aa: CASSPLTPGAGNLGEQYF; cdr3_nt: TGTGCCAGCAGTCCCCTTACCCCAGGGGCAGGGAACCTGGGGGAGCAGTACTTC
clone_size: -; v_call: TRBV5-1; j_call: TRBJ1-3; d_call: -; cdr3_aa: CASSLGSRSGSSGNTIYF; cdr3_nt: TGCGCCAGCAGCTTGGGTTCGAGGTCAGGGAGCTCTGGAAACACCATATATTTT
clone_size: -; v_call: TRBV2; j_call: TRBJ2-5; d_call: TRBD1; cdr3_aa: CASRLPGQGYQETQYF; cdr3_nt: TGTGCCAGCAGACTCCCGGGACAGGGTTACCAAGAGACCCAGTACTTC
clone_size: -; v_call: TRBV11-3; j_call: TRBJ1-2; d_call: -; cdr3_aa: CASSLERDGLYYGYTF; cdr3_nt: TGTGCCAGCAGCTTAGAGCGGGATGGTTTGTACTATGGCTACACCTTC
clone_size: -; v_call: TRBV19; j_call: TRBJ2-5; d_call: TRBD2; cdr3_aa: CASSWTSGSETQYF; cdr3_nt: TGTGCCAGTAGTTGGACTAGCGGGAGCGAGACCCAGTACTTC
clone_size: -; v_call: TRBV14; j_call: TRBJ2-7; d_call: -; cdr3_aa: CASSHDDSYEQYF; cdr3_nt: TGTGCCAGCAGCCATGACGACAGCTACGAGCAGTACTTC
clone_size: -; v_call: TRBV30; j_call: TRBJ1-2; d_call: -; cdr3_aa: CAWSVGRGGLGYTF; cdr3_nt: TGTGCCTGGAGTGTTGGCAGGGGAGGTTTAGGCTACACCTTC
clone_size: -; v_call: TRBV9; j_call: TRBJ2-1; d_call: TRBD2; cdr3_aa: CASSVAGTSNEQFF; cdr3_nt: TGTGCCAGCAGCGTAGCCGGGACTAGCAATGAGCAGTTCTTC
clone_size: -; v_call: TRBV6-5; j_call: TRBJ2-1; d_call: -; cdr3_aa: CASSYRNYNEQFF; cdr3_nt: TGTGCCAGCAGTTATCGGAATTACAATGAGCAGTTCTTC
clone_size: -; v_call: TRBV27; j_call: TRBJ1-1; d_call: -; cdr3_aa: CASSRPRGGKTEAFF; cdr3_nt: TGTGCCAGCAGTCGACCGAGGGGGGGGAAGACTGAAGCTTTCTTT
clone_size: -; v_call: TRBV11-2; j_call: TRBJ2-1; d_call: -; cdr3_aa: CASSLGTGVDEQFF; cdr3_nt: TGTGCCAGCAGCTTAGGCACGGGGGTGGATGAGCAGTTCTTC
clone_size: -; v_call: TRBV6-5; j_call: TRBJ2-7; d_call: TRBD1; cdr3_aa: CASSIQGGSYEQYF; cdr3_nt: TGTGCCAGCAGTATACAGGGGGGATCCTACGAGCAGTACTTC
clone_size: -; v_call: TRBV29-1; j_call: TRBJ2-2; d_call: TRBD2; cdr3_aa: CSFSSGRVGELFF; cdr3_nt: TGCAGCTTCTCTAGCGGGAGAGTAGGGGAGCTGTTTTTT
clone_size: -; v_call: TRBV5-1; j_call: TRBJ2-2; d_call: -; cdr3_aa: CASSLPGNTGELFF; cdr3_nt: TGCGCCAGCAGCTTGCCGGGAAACACCGGGGAGCTGTTTTTT
clone_size: few; v_call: TRBV28; j_call: TRBJ1-1; d_call: -; cdr3_aa: CASTGGPGNTEAFF; cdr3_nt: TGTGCCAGCACCGGGGGCCCGGGGAACACTGAAGCTTTCTTT
clone_size: -; v_call: TRBV5-4; j_call: TRBJ2-1; d_call: TRBD2; cdr3_aa: CASSLPGLAFSGADEQFF; cdr3_nt: TGTGCCAGCAGCTTACCGGGACTAGCGTTCTCCGGGGCCGATGAGCAGTTCTTC
clone_size: -; v_call: TRBV25-1; j_call: TRBJ2-4; d_call: TRBD2; cdr3_aa: CATSDGLAGGDNIQYF; cdr3_nt: TGTGCCACCTCGGATGGGCTAGCGGGGGGGGACAACATTCAGTACTTC
clone_size: once; v_call: TRBV5-1; j_call: TRBJ2-1; d_call: TRBD2; cdr3_aa: CASSSGLLYNEQFF; cdr3_nt: TGCGCCAGCAGCTCGGGACTACTATACAATGAGCAGTTCTTC
clone_size: -; v_call: TRBV30; j_call: TRBJ2-1; d_call: TRBD1; cdr3_aa: CAWSAGTGGSEQFF; cdr3_nt: TGTGCCTGGAGTGCAGGGACAGGGGGGAGTGAGCAGTTCTTC
clone_size: -; v_call: TRBV19; j_call: TRBJ1-1; d_call: -; cdr3_aa: CASSIGGQGAFF; cdr3_nt: TGTGCCAGTAGTATCGGGGGTCAGGGAGCTTTCTTT
clone_size: -; v_call: TRBV28; j_call: TRBJ2-7; d_call: TRBD2; cdr3_aa: CASSFRLAGGSYEQYF; cdr3_nt: TGTGCCAGCAGTTTTCGACTAGCGGGTGGATCCTACGAGCAGTACTTC
clone_size: few; v_call: TRBV7-2; j_call: TRBJ1-5; d_call: -; cdr3_aa: CASSPEATPVNQPQHF; cdr3_nt: TGTGCCAGCAGCCCCGAAGCGACTCCAGTCAATCAGCCCCAGCATTTT
clone_size: -; v_call: TRBV2; j_call: TRBJ2-7; d_call: -; cdr3_aa: CASSVRWVGTGSSYEQYF; cdr3_nt: TGTGCCAGCAGTGTCCGATGGGTTGGAACCGGGAGTAGTTACGAGCAGTACTTC
clone_size: -; v_call: TRBV7-3; j_call: TRBJ1-1; d_call: -; cdr3_aa: CASSLMGRGTEAFF; cdr3_nt: TGTGCCAGCAGCTTAATGGGACGCGGGACTGAAGCTTTCTTT
clone_size: -; v_call: TRBV19; j_call: TRBJ2-7; d_call: TRBD1; cdr3_aa: CASSIVTGGGYEQYF; cdr3_nt: TGTGCCAGTAGTATTGTAACAGGGGGCGGGTACGAGCAGTACTTC
clone_size: -; v_call: TRBV5-1; j_call: TRBJ2-1; d_call: -; cdr3_aa: CASSPTSGNEQFF; cdr3_nt: TGCGCCAGCAGCCCCACGTCAGGTAATGAGCAGTTCTTC